The clone carrying this T cell receptor beta chain was found a few times. The data derive from a study of blood T cell repertoires in COVID-19. Original handling: From reference gene primer amplification, estimates of nucleated cell counts were derived. Sequenced by immunoSEQ multiplex PCR; TCRdb stores in-frame clones only, minus some. That table supplies the V and J calls and clone size; D and trimming were determined from the DNA. The sample holds around 200,000 clones; more than 75% are singletons and the top ten take 5.5% to 7%. This CDR3 region has 15 residues. The junction had 9 bases not matched to a gene; V was cut back by 4 bases and J by 10 bases. CDR1 is SGHRS, CDR2 YFSETQ, per germline.

The source material was peripheral blood. The chain employs TRBV5-1 and TRBJ1-6; 9 positions agree with TRBD1. This sequence was found in a woman aged 40-49 years with COVID-19, enrolled during active disease. CDR3 region: CASSITGGAGSPLHF. The CDR3 region has the DNA TGCGCCAGCAGCATCACAGGGGGCGCTGGATCACCCCTCCACTTT.